This TCR beta chain was captured by sequencing in a study of cytomegalovirus exposure and HLA in healthy donors. The PCR had 60 Vbeta and 13 Jbeta primers. Sequenced by immunoSEQ multiplex PCR; TCRdb stores in-frame clones only, minus some. The sample yields about 160,000 clones, roughly four fifths seen once. With respect to this clone: Its antigen is currently unknown.

Germline CDR1 MNHNY, CDR2 SVGAGI (reference sequence). Trimming took 0 bases from V and 7 from J; bases not matched to a gene: 8. This CDR3 is 15 amino acids long. General study findings and limits: Reported performance of the classifier showed diagnosis of cytomegalovirus status with high specificity and sensitivity. Later analysis identified a missense DCLRE1C variant that was linked to TCR beta V- and J-gene trimming. A further, later analysis showed that HLA-associated TCR beta chains (compared with equally common others) were more clonally expanded.

This chain links TRBV6-6 with TRBJ2-7, with 8 bases identical to TRBD2. The specimen sequenced was PBMCs. The clonotype originates from a man in his forties or fifties in good health and CMV-seronegative. The CDR3 DNA is TGTGCCAGCAGTTACTCTAGCGGGACACCGAGGGAGCAGTACTTC. This sequence encodes CASSYSSGTPREQYF.